This T cell receptor (beta chain) was identified in a study of blood T cell repertoires in COVID-19. At the level of the study: Spain, Italy and the United States supplied samples that represented acute and convalescent COVID-19.

Libraries were prepared by immunoSEQ multiplex PCR; TCRdb keeps only in-frame clonotypes and omits some of them. The sample records around 200,000 clones, around 90% being singletons. Sequencing was done on a sample of peripheral blood. The source of this sequence is a man aged 50 or older with acute or convalescent COVID-19.

Here the CDR3 reads CASSSVAENVNEQYF. CDR3 sequence (DNA): TGTGCCAGCAGCTCCGTAGCGGAGAACGTCAACGAGCAGTACTTC. The J gene is TRBJ2-7, the V gene TRBV7-9, with a tentative D call TRBD2 (6 bases). The CDR3 runs 15 residues. The V end lost 4 bases, the J end lost 5 bases, and 18 bases lay between the germline ends. From germline, CDR1 is SEHNR and CDR2 FQNEAQ (reference sequence).